The present TCR beta chain was sequenced within a study of cytomegalovirus exposure and HLA in healthy donors. The V and J ends lost 7 bases and 1 base respectively, with 14 bases between them. The CDR3 spans 15 residues. CDR1 and CDR2 from the germline V gene are LNHDA and SQIVND (reference sequence). General observations from the study: There were several of the most significant clusters that appeared linked to common viral pathogens in a later analysis. Across donors, sequencing depth was assumed by presence/absence analyses to be roughly uniform. A prior analysis recorded that most TCR beta V segments were productive about 90% or about 30% of the time.

Concerning this clone: The antigen is unknown.

Primers: 60 Vbeta forward and 13 Jbeta reverse. Assay used: immunoSEQ multiplex PCR; TCRdb lists only in-frame clones, some missing. The repertoire holds 150,000 to 180,000 clones, with roughly 81% as singletons. The TCR was taken from a woman between 18 and 30 years old in good health and CMV-seronegative. The chain employs TRBV19 and TRBJ1-5, with D unclear. The source material was PBMCs. This chain's CDR3 is CASTTTARSNQPQHF. Written as DNA, the CDR3 is TGTGCCAGTACCACAACGGCGCGGAGCAATCAGCCCCAGCATTTT. The complete variable domain, with remaining parts taken from reference TRBV19 and TRBJ1-5, reads DGGITQSPKYLFRKEGQNVTLSCEQNLNHDAMYWYRQDPGQGLRLIYYSQIVNDFQKGDIAEGYSVSREKKESFPLTVTSAQKNPTAFYLCASTTTARSNQPQHFGDGTRLSIL.